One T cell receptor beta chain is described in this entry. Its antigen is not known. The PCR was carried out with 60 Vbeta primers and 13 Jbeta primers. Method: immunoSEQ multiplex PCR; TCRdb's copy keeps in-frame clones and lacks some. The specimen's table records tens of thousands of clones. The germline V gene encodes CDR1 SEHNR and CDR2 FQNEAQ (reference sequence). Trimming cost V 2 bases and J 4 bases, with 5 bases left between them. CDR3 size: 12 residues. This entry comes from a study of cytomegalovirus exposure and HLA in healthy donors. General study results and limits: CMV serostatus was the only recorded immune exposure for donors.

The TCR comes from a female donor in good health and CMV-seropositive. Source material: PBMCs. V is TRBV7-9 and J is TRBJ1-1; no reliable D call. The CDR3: CASSLIRTEAFF. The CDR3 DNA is TGTGCCAGCAGCTTAATTCGCACTGAAGCTTTCTTT.